The 14 T cell receptor beta chains presented below share a single source sample, sequenced in a study of OX40 agonist ivuxolimab in advanced cancers. The repertoire was sequenced with immunoSEQ multiplex PCR; TCRdb's copy has only in-frame clones and lacks some. Altogether roughly 96,000 clones are present, less than 85% being singletons, with the ten largest covering roughly 5.2%. The input for sequencing was CD4+ or CD8+ T cells sorted from blood, taken in a trial of the OX40 agonist ivuxolimab. The receptors were gathered from an adult with an advanced solid tumor such as melanoma, head and neck, liver or kidney cancer.

This clone was recorded once. V is TRBV4-1 and J is TRBJ1-2, with a tentative D call TRBD1 (5 bases). Germline V gene data show CDR1 as MGHRA and CDR2 as YSYEKL. V lost 9 bases and J 4 bases, leaving 15 bases between the germline ends. The length of the CDR3 is 13 residues. The CDR3 sequence is CASNSGELYGYTF. In DNA, the CDR3 is TGCGCCAGTAACTCGGGGGAACTCTATGGCTACACCTTC.

The rearrangement joins TRBV15 to TRBJ2-7; the D gene is possibly TRBD2 (6 bases). Per the germline V gene, CDR1 is LNHNV and CDR2 is YYDKDF (reference sequence). V dropped 5 bases and J dropped 3 bases, with 23 bases sitting between them. This CDR3 is built from 17 residues. The DNA for the CDR3 is TGTGCCACCAGCCTGCCGGGGGTGGCGGCGGGCCGCTACGAGCAGTACTTC. Its protein is CATSLPGVAAGRYEQYF.

The chain couples TRBV5-6 to TRBJ2-1; TRBD2 aligns across 11 bases. The CDR3 spans 16 residues. Germline values: CDR1 SGHDT, CDR2 YYEEEE. With 4 bases clipped from V and 9 bases from J, the junction kept 12 bases outside the gene matches. The DNA of the CDR3 is TGTGCCAGCAGCCGCGATACTAGCGGGGGAGGTACTGAGCAGTTCTTC. It is translated as CASSRDTSGGGTEQFF.

Notes on this clone: At the DNA level, this CDR3 is encoded by other sequences in the same sample as well. This chain connects TRBV5-1 to TRBJ1-6, with a weak D call TRBD1 (5 bases). This CDR3 region has 14 residues. The germline V gene has CDR1 SGHRS and CDR2 YFSETQ. Trimming removed 0 bases at V and 7 bases at J, with 8 bases between. The CDR3 nucleotides are TGCGCCAGCAGCTTGGACGGGGACAATTCACCCCTCCACTTT. Amino acid sequence: CASSLDGDNSPLHF.

The chain has TRBV5-4 and TRBJ1-2; possibly TRBD1 for D (6 bases). The CDR3 runs to 13 residues. The V gene's germline CDR1 is SGHNT and CDR2 YYREEE (reference sequence). V dropped 4 bases and J dropped 0 bases, with 7 bases sitting between them. In DNA, the CDR3 is TGTGCCAGCAGCCGGACAGCTAACTATGGCTACACCTTC. Its translation: CASSRTANYGYTF.

V is TRBV4-2 and J is TRBJ2-1; D is tentatively TRBD1 or TRBD2 (5 bases each). The CDR3 consists of 14 residues. Germline loops: CDR1 LGHNA, CDR2 YNFKEQ. V was shortened by 1 base and J by 9 bases, with 13 bases between the two germline ends. CDR3 amino acids: CASSQAGTPFEQFF. The DNA of the CDR3 is TGTGCCAGCAGCCAAGCTGGGACGCCCTTTGAGCAGTTCTTC.

The chain is built from TRBV5-8 and TRBJ1-2; D ambiguous. There are 12 residues in the CDR3. Per germline, CDR1 SGHTS and CDR2 YDEGEE. The germline V and J ends were trimmed by 1 base and 4 bases, with 5 bases remaining between them. CDR3 amino acids: CASSLLGYGYTF. The CDR3, as DNA: TGTGCCAGCAGCTTGCTGGGCTATGGCTACACCTTC. The entire variable domain, with the rest obtained from reference TRBV5-8 and TRBJ1-2, is as follows: EAGVTQSPTHLIKTRGQQATLRCSPISGHTSVYWYQQALGLGLQFLLWYDEGEERNRGNFPPRFSGRQFPNYSSELNVNALELEDSALYLCASSLLGYGYTFGSGTRLTVV.

The chain joins TRBV18 to TRBJ2-5, with D tentatively TRBD1 (6 bases). Judging by the DNA end, TRBJ2-7 fits better; the J call may be wrong. This CDR3 has 14 amino acids. Germline CDR1 is KGHSH and CDR2 is LQKENI. CDR3 sequence: CASSPGTRTYEQYF. CDR3 nucleotides: TGTGCCAGCTCACCAGGGACACGAACCTACGAGCAGTACTTC.

J is TRBJ1-2 and V is TRBV11-2, with D hard to call. This CDR3 spans 14 amino acids. Germline CDR1 SGHAT, CDR2 FQNNGV. Trimming stripped 0 bases from V and 2 bases from J, with 7 bases between. The CDR3 protein is CASSLERSNYGYTF. The CDR3 nucleotides read TGTGCCAGCAGCTTAGAACGGTCAAACTATGGCTACACCTTC.

This chain uses TRBV15 with TRBJ1-1, with unresolved D. The length of the CDR3 is 15 residues. Deletions cut 0 bases from V and 1 base from J, with 9 bases between. CDR1 is LNHNV, CDR2 YYDKDF, per germline (reference sequence). The CDR3 region has the DNA TGTGCCACCAGCAGAGACCGAAACGCGAACACTGAAGCTTTCTTT. Amino acids: CATSRDRNANTEAFF.

This clone was found once. The chain links TRBV6-6 to TRBJ1-4; D not resolved. The germline V and J ends were trimmed by 5 bases and 14 bases, with 12 bases remaining between them. The CDR3 is 11 residues long. From germline, CDR1 is MNHNY and CDR2 SVGAGI (reference sequence). As DNA, the CDR3 is TGTGCCAGCAGTGGCGAGCGTATTCTGTTTTTT. Amino acid sequence: CASSGERILFF.

The V call is TRBV2, the J call TRBJ1-1; D unresolved. The CDR3 runs to 14 residues. Per germline, CDR1 SNHLY and CDR2 FYNNEI. Trimming left V 3 bases short and J 2 bases short, with 10 bases between. The CDR3 region is CASSERRENTEAFF. The DNA for the CDR3 is TGTGCCAGCAGTGAGAGGAGGGAAAACACTGAAGCTTTCTTT.

The chain joins TRBV9 to TRBJ2-1; 7 nucleotides align to TRBD2. V lost 4 bases, J lost 7 bases, and 11 bases stayed unmatched. Germline loops: CDR1 SGDLS, CDR2 YYNGEE. This CDR3 is 15 amino acids long. This chain's CDR3 is CASSPTSRERNEQFF. Here the CDR3 DNA reads TGTGCCAGCAGCCCGACTAGCCGGGAGCGGAATGAGCAGTTCTTC.

This chain uses TRBV19 with TRBJ2-7, with 10 bases that match TRBD1. The CDR3 covers 15 residues. V shed 3 bases and J 2 bases; nucleotides not matched to a gene: 4. Germline-derived CDR1 and CDR2 are LNHDA and SQIVND (reference sequence). The CDR3 sequence is CASSMGTGETYEQYF. As DNA, the CDR3 is TGTGCCAGTAGTATGGGGACAGGGGAGACCTACGAGCAGTACTTC.